This T cell receptor (beta chain) was retrieved from a study of human T cells and chemical hapten exposure. Individual cDNA molecules had unique molecular identifiers attached to them by the library. TCRdb redid the calling of the RACE reads with MiXCR, one entry per CDR3 protein. In the table there are some 330,000 distinct CDR3 sequences, approximately 5.8% of which are singletons. Indicated time point: pre-sensitization, week 0. Treatment of the sample: therapeutic diphenylcyclopropenone sensitization with weekly scalp DPC. In germline, CDR1 is SEHNR, CDR2 FQNEAQ (reference sequence). The CDR3 spans 16 residues. Trimming pared 4 bases from V and 7 bases from J, leaving 22 bases between. Study-level points and caveats: Expanded TCRs formed significantly more large CDR3 similarity clusters than controls.

This clonotype came up many times. As yet, its antigen is unknown. The chain couples TRBV7-9 to TRBJ1-1, with a weak D call TRBD1 (5 bases). The TCR comes from a young woman with alopecia areata. Some clones in this sample may be carry-over from other donors' samples. Sample: whole blood, taken in connection with sensitization to the hapten diphenylcyclopropenone (DPC). This CDR3 is CASSSEPGPPEIEAFF. In DNA, the CDR3 is TGTGCCAGCAGCTCCGAGCCGGGACCCCCTGAAATTGAAGCTTTCTTT.